This is a list of T cell receptor beta chains from one sample in a study of cytomegalovirus exposure and HLA in healthy donors. Clones were read by immunoSEQ multiplex PCR, and TCRdb kept only the in-frame ones, dropping some. The sample has 100,000 to 150,000 clones, around 80% seen once; the top ten hold less than 2%. Sequenced material: PBMCs. The source of these receptors is a woman aged 50 to 60 in good health and CMV-seronegative. CDR3s include the opening cysteine and the closing phenylalanine or tryptophan.

j_call v_call cdr3_aa
TRBJ2-2 TRBV4-1 CASSQEGTSANTGELFF
TRBJ2-1 TRBV28 CASSLSIGGRDNEQFF
TRBJ2-7 TRBV7-2 CASSRGSHEQYF
TRBJ1-4 TRBV6-5 CASRKTGTEKLFF
TRBJ1-4 TRBV2 CASKGTGPNEKLFF
TRBJ1-3 TRBV4-3 CASSLQTGQGGNTIYF
TRBJ2-2 TRBV9 CASSVVQGPPGELFF
TRBJ2-5 TRBV4-3 CASSQGSQRESETQYF
TRBJ1-2 TRBV7-9 CASSSGGYSNYGYTF
TRBJ1-1 TRBV4-2 CASSQGGGTSDTEAFF
TRBJ2-2 TRBV25-1 CASSGLPGLSTGELFF
TRBJ2-2 TRBV9 CASSVRTGVNTGELFF
TRBJ1-5 TRBV19 CASGDRRPQPQHF
TRBJ1-1 TRBV19 CASTLGTGGSGAFF
TRBJ2-7 TRBV9 CASSVAPRDEQYF
TRBJ1-2 TRBV29-1 CSVEVRGGINGYGYTF
TRBJ2-5 TRBV5-1 CASSQGTGGETQYF
TRBJ2-2 TRBV5-1 CASSLSGGPPVGELFF
TRBJ1-2 TRBV7-2 CASSLDPDRWHGYTF
TRBJ2-5 TRBV7-6 CASSLVAVQETQYF
TRBJ1-2 TRBV2 CASSARQGYANYGYTF
TRBJ2-2 TRBV9 CASSVNRGNTGELFF
TRBJ2-2 TRBV19 CASSMRSGTGGHGELFF
TRBJ2-7 TRBV7-2 CASSFFVTGALSYEQYF
TRBJ1-6 TRBV25-1 CASMAFAGGNSPLHF
TRBJ1-3 TRBV5-8 CASSSYPGTGNTIYF
TRBJ1-2 TRBV18 CASSRGRQGISSYGYTF